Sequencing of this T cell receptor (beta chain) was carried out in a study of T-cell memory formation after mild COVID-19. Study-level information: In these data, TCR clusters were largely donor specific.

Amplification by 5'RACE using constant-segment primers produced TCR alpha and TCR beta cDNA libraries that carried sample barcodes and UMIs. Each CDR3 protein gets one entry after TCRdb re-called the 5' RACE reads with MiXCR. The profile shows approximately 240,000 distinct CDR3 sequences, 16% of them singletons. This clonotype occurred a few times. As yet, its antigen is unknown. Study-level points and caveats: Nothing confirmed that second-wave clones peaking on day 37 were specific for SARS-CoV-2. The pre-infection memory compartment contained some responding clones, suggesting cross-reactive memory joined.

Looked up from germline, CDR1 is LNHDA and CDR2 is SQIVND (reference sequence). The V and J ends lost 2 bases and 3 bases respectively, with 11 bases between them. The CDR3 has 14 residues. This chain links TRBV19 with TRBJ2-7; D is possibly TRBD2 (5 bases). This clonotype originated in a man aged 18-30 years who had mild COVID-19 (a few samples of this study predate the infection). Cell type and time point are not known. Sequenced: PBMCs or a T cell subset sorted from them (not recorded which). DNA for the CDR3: TGTGCCAGTAGTATATCGGGGAATAGCTACGAGCAGTACGTC. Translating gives CASSISGNSYEQYV.